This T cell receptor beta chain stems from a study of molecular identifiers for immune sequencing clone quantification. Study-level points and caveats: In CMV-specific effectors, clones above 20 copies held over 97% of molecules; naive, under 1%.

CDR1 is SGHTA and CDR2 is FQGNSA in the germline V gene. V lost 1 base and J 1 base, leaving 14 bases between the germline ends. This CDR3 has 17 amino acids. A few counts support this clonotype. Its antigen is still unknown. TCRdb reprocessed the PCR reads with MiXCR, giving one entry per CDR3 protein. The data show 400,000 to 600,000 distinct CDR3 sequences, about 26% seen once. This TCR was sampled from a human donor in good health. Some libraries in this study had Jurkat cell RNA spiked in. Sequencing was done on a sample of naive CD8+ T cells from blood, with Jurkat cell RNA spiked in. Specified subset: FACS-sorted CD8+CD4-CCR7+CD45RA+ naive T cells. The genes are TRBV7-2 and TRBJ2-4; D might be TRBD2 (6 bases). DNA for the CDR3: TGTGCCAGCAGCTTAGGGGGGGTGAAAATGGCCAAAAACATTCAGTACTTC. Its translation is CASSLGGVKMAKNIQYF.